The 18 T cell receptor beta chains presented below share a single source sample, sequenced in a study of a mutant IDH1 vaccine in newly diagnosed glioma. Described time point: week 5, during vaccination. A single vaccine dose contained 300 ug of mutant IDH1 20-mer peptide, and topical imiquimod was used with it. These receptors have no identified antigens. This table comes from immunoSEQ multiplex PCR, and its TCRdb copy is limited to in-frame clones, with some not included. The sample lists fewer than 40,000 clones; around 82% were seen once. The starting material was PBMCs, obtained from a glioma patient whose treatment included an IDH1 peptide vaccine. The receptors come from a middle-aged man with glioma.

The V gene is TRBV5-3, the J gene TRBJ1-2, with D perhaps matching TRBD1 (5 bases). TRBV5-3 counts as an open reading frame of uncertain function. The CDR3 runs 17 residues. V was shortened by 0 bases and J by 2 bases, with 17 bases between the two germline ends. The CDR3 sequence is CARSLVWCDGGNYGYTF. CDR3 coding DNA: TGTGCCAGAAGCTTGGTGTGGTGCGACGGGGGGAACTATGGCTACACCTTC.

The gene calls are TRBV2 and TRBJ2-7; TRBD1 matches at 7 bases. Germline assignment: CDR1 SNHLY and CDR2 FYNNEI. The CDR3 loop spans 13 amino acids. V lost 5 bases and J lost 6; bases outside the gene matches: 7. CDR3 DNA sequence: TGTGCCAGCAGTCCTAGACAGGGCGGCGAGCAGTACTTC. Amino acid sequence: CASSPRQGGEQYF.

V is TRBV18 and J is TRBJ2-5; D is unclear. Germline CDR1 KGHSH, CDR2 LQKENI. This CDR3 spans 11 amino acids. V gave up 4 bases and J gave up 2 bases, with 2 bases separating them. CDR3 region: CASSRQETQYF. DNA for the CDR3: TGTGCCAGCTCACGGCAAGAGACCCAGTACTTC. The full variable domain, rest sourced from reference TRBV18 and TRBJ2-5, is NAGVMQNPRHLVRRRGQEARLRCSPMKGHSHVYWYRQLPEEGLKFMVYLQKENIIDESGMPKERFSAEFPKEGPSILRIQQVVRGDSAAYFCASSRQETQYFGPGTRLLVL.

The chain joins TRBV7-8 to TRBJ2-2; D gene uncertain. CDR3 length: 13 residues. V was pared by 3 bases and J by 6 bases, with 8 bases between. Germline loops: CDR1 SGHVS, CDR2 FQNEAQ. CDR3 DNA sequence: TGTGCCAGCAGCTTGCGAGGATCCGGGGAGCTGTTTTTT. It encodes CASSLRGSGELFF.

This chain links TRBV27 with TRBJ1-1; D is ambiguous. The germline V gene has CDR1 MNHEY and CDR2 SMNVEV (reference sequence). Trimming cost V 5 bases and J 1 base, with 14 bases left between them. This CDR3 region has 15 residues. Here the CDR3 DNA reads TGTGCCAGCAGTCCAAGGGCAGACCCGAACACTGAAGCTTTCTTT. It is translated as CASSPRADPNTEAFF.

The chain combines TRBV19 with TRBJ1-2; D might be TRBD1 (6 bases). V was trimmed by 6 bases and J by 4 bases, leaving 12 bases between them. This CDR3 spans 13 amino acids. Germline values: CDR1 LNHDA, CDR2 SQIVND (reference sequence). This CDR3 is CASRADRFYGYTF. In DNA form, the CDR3 reads TGTGCCAGTAGGGCTGACAGGTTCTATGGCTACACCTTC.

The chain uses TRBV25-1 and TRBJ1-2; D remains unclear. The CDR3 has 14 residues. In germline, CDR1 is MGHDK, CDR2 SYGVNS. V was shortened by 0 bases and J by 7 bases, with 12 bases between the two germline ends. The CDR3 is CASSEYAVVGGYTF. The CDR3 DNA sequence: TGTGCCAGCAGTGAATATGCGGTCGTCGGTGGCTACACCTTC.

The V gene is TRBV7-2, the J gene TRBJ2-4, with TRBD1 matching 8 bases. V shed 4 bases and J 12 bases; nucleotides not matched to a gene: 17. From germline, CDR1 is SGHTA and CDR2 FQGNSA. This CDR3 spans 16 amino acids. The CDR3 protein is CASSSLGPGQGSTQYF. The DNA for the CDR3 is TGTGCCAGCAGCTCCCTGGGCCCAGGACAGGGTAGCACTCAGTACTTC. The whole variable domain, remainder taken from reference TRBV7-2 and TRBJ2-4, is GAGVSQSPSNKVTEKGKDVELRCDPISGHTALYWYRQSLGQGLEFLIYFQGNSAPDKSGLPSDRFSAERTGGSVSTLTIQRTQQEDSAVYLCASSSLGPGQGSTQYFGAGTRLSVL.

The chain links TRBV12-5 to TRBJ2-1; D ambiguous. This CDR3 is built from 13 residues. With 6 bases removed from V and 2 bases from J, the gap between germline ends came to 8 bases. The germline CDR1 and CDR2 sequences are LGHNT and FRNRAP. CDR3 in DNA: TGTGCTAGTGGGATCGCAGCCTACAATGAGCAGTTCTTC. Translated: CASGIAAYNEQFF.

The rearrangement joins TRBV6-5 to TRBJ2-3; TRBD2 is a possible D gene (5 bases). Between the trimmed V and J ends, which lost 7 bases and 6 bases, there was a span of 8 bases. The CDR3 contains 11 residues. Germline V gene sequence: CDR1 MNHEY, CDR2 SVGAGI. CDR3 amino acids: CASTRGDTQYF. The CDR3 DNA is TGTGCCAGCACCCGAGGGGATACGCAGTATTTT.

The chain joins TRBV27 to TRBJ1-5; D remains ambiguous. Germline CDR1 is MNHEY and CDR2 is SMNVEV (reference sequence). There are 13 residues in the CDR3. Trimming removed 2 bases at V and 6 bases at J, with 8 bases between. In DNA form, the CDR3 reads TGTGCCAGCAGTTTAGGGTTTAGTCAGCCCCAGCATTTT. As protein: CASSLGFSQPQHF.

V gene TRBV5-8 combines with J gene TRBJ2-3; TRBD2 matches at 10 bases. The CDR3 totals 15 residues. Germline V CDR1 and CDR2: SGHTS, YDEGEE. The V segment lost 4 bases and the J segment 1 base; nucleotides outside the gene matches: 3. For the CDR3, the DNA is TGTGCCAGCAGCCCCGGGACTAGCGGCACAGATACGCAGTATTTT. Translation gives CASSPGTSGTDTQYF.

The CDR3 sequence: CASSGLATSGELFF. The DNA of the CDR3 is TGTGCCAGCAGCGGACTAGCGACGAGCGGGGAGCTGTTTTTT. This chain uses TRBV7-2 with TRBJ2-2; 9 bases align to TRBD2. Germline V gene lookup returns CDR1 SGHTA and CDR2 FQGNSA. The CDR3 totals 14 residues. Trimming took 5 bases from V and 7 from J; bases not matched to a gene: 5.

J is TRBJ2-5 and V is TRBV7-9; possibly TRBD2 for D (6 bases). V gave up 8 bases and J gave up 7 bases, with 23 bases separating them. The CDR3 is 15 residues long. Germline V gives CDR1 SEHNR, CDR2 FQNEAQ (reference sequence). CDR3 nucleotides: TGTGCCAGCCAATATCAAGGGGCCGACGGGGGGACCCAGTACTTC. It encodes CASQYQGADGGTQYF.

This clone was picked up one time. The genes are TRBV27 and TRBJ2-1; D not certain. CDR1 is MNHEY and CDR2 is SMNVEV in the germline V gene (reference sequence). This CDR3 has 14 residues. V gave up 1 base and J gave up 8 bases, with 12 bases separating them. The CDR3, as DNA: TGTGCCAGCAGTTTATTAGCAGCCCCCGATGAGCAGTTCTTC. Its protein is CASSLLAAPDEQFF.

This chain links TRBV6-6 with TRBJ1-5, with D possibly matching TRBD1 (5 bases). This CDR3 has 14 residues. The germline V gene has CDR1 MNHNY and CDR2 SVGAGI (reference sequence). V lost 6 bases and J lost 3, with 12 bases in between. CDR3 in DNA: TGTGCCAGCAGGATGGGGGGTAACAATCAGCCCCAGCATTTT. Translation: CASRMGGNNQPQHF.

V usage is TRBV5-1 and J usage is TRBJ2-5, with D hard to call. The V gene lost 0 bases and the J gene lost 9 bases, with 12 bases spanning the gap. The CDR3 loop spans 13 amino acids. Germline V gene lookup returns CDR1 SGHRS and CDR2 YFSETQ. CDR3 DNA: TGCGCCAGCAGCTTGGGAGAAGGGTGGTCCCAGTACTTC. Encoded protein: CASSLGEGWSQYF.

A single count supports this clone. V and J are TRBV29-1 and TRBJ2-5, with TRBD1 matching 8 bases. Germline CDR1 SQVTM, CDR2 ANQGSEA. The CDR3 has 15 amino acids. Losses at the gene ends were 6 bases for V and 5 bases for J; bases not matched to a gene: 14. The CDR3 bases are TGCAGCGTGAAGGACAGGGCTCCGCTTGATGAGACCCAGTACTTC. Translated: CSVKDRAPLDETQYF.